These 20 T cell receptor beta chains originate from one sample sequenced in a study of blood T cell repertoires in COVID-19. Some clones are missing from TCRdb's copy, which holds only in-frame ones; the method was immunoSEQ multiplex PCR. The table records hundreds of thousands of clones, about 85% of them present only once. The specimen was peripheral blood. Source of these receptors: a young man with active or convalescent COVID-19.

The CDR3, as DNA: TGTGCCAGTAGGGCTAGCGGGGGGGAAGGGGAGCTGTTTTTT. Its translation is CASRASGGEGELFF. V usage is TRBV19 and J usage is TRBJ2-2; the match to TRBD2 covers 12 bases. The CDR3 totals 14 residues. Germline V gene data show CDR1 as LNHDA and CDR2 as SQIVND (reference sequence). J lost 8 bases, V lost 6 bases, and 4 bases had no gene match.

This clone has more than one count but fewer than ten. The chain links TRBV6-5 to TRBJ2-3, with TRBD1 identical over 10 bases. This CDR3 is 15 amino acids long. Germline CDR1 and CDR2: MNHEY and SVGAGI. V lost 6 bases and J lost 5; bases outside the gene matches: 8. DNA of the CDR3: TGTGCCAGCAGAACTGACAGGGGGCTTTTAGATACGCAGTATTTT. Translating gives CASRTDRGLLDTQYF.

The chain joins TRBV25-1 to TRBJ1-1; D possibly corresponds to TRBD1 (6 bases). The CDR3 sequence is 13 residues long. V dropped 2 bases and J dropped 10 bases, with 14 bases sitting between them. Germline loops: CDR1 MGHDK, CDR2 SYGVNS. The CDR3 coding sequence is TGTGCCAGCAGTGAAGGGGCAGGGGTCCGAGCTTTCTTT. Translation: CASSEGAGVRAFF.

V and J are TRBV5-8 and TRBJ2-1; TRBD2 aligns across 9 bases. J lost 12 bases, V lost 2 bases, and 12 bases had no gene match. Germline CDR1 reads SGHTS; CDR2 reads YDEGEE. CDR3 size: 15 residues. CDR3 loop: CASSFLAGLAGTQFF. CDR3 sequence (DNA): TGTGCCAGCAGCTTTCTAGCGGGACTAGCCGGTACGCAGTTCTTC.

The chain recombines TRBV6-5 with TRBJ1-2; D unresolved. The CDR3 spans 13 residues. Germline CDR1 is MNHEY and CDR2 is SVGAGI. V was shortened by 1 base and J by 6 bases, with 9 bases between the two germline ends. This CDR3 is CASSYYGQDGYTF. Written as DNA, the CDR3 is TGTGCCAGCAGTTACTATGGGCAGGATGGCTACACCTTC.

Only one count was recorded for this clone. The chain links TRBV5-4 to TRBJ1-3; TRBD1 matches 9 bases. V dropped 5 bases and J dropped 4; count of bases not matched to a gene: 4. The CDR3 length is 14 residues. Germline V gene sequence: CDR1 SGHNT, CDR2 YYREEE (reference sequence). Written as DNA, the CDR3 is TGTGCCAGCAGAAGGGACAGGGACGGAAACACCATATATTTT. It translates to CASRRDRDGNTIYF.

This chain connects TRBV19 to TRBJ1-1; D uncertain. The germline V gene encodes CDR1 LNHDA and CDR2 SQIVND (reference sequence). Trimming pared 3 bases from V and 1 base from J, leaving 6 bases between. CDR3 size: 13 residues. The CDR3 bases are TGTGCCAGTAGTATGAGTAGGAACACTGAAGCTTTCTTT. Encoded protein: CASSMSRNTEAFF. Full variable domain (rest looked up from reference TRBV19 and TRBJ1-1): DGGITQSPKYLFRKEGQNVTLSCEQNLNHDAMYWYRQDPGQGLRLIYYSQIVNDFQKGDIAEGYSVSREKKESFPLTVTSAQKNPTAFYLCASSMSRNTEAFFGQGTRLTVV.

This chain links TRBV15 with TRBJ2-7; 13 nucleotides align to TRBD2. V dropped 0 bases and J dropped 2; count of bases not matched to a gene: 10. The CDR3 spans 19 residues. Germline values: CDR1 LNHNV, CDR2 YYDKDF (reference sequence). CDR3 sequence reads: CATSRDLTSGRDTAYEQYF. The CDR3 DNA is TGTGCCACCAGCAGAGATTTAACTAGCGGGAGGGACACGGCCTACGAGCAGTACTTC.

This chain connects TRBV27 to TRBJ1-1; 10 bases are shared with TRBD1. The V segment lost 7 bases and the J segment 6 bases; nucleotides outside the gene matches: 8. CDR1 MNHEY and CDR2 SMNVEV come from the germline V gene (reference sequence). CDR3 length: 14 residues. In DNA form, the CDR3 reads TGTGCCAGCACCTTGACAGGGGGCAGTGCTGAAGCTTTCTTT. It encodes CASTLTGGSAEAFF.

The CDR3 nucleotides are TGTGCCAGCAGCCCTATGAGTGAAAAACTGTTTTTT. It specifies CASSPMSEKLFF. The gene calls are TRBV7-9 and TRBJ1-4; no firm D call. CDR3 length equals 12 residues. V was shortened by 5 bases and J by 7 bases, with 8 bases between the two germline ends. CDR1 is SEHNR, CDR2 FQNEAQ, per germline (reference sequence).

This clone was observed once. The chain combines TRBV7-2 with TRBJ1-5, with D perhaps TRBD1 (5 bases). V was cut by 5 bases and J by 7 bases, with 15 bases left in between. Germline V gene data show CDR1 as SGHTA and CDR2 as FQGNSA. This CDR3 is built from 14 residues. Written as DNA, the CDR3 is TGTGCCAGCAGCAGGGGCCTCGTCCACCAGCCCCAGCATTTT. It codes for CASSRGLVHQPQHF.

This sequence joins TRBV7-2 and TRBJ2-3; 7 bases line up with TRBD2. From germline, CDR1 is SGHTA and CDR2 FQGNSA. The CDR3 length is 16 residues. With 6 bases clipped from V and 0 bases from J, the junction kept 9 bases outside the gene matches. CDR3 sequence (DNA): TGTGCCAGCAGACGTAGCGGGTATCCTAGCACAGATACGCAGTATTTT. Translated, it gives CASRRSGYPSTDTQYF.

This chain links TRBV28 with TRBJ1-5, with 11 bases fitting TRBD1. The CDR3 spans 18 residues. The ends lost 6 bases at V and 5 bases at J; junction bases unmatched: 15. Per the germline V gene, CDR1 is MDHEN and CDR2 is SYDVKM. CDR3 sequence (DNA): TGTGCCAGCAGCCCATATAATGGGGGGACAGGGGGGGATCAGCCCCAGCATTTT. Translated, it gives CASSPYNGGTGGDQPQHF. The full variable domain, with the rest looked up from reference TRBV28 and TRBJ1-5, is DVKVTQSSRYLVKRTGEKVFLECVQDMDHENMFWYRQDPGLGLRLIYFSYDVKMKEKGDIPEGYSVSREKKERFSLILESASTNQTSMYLCASSPYNGGTGGDQPQHFGDGTRLSIL.

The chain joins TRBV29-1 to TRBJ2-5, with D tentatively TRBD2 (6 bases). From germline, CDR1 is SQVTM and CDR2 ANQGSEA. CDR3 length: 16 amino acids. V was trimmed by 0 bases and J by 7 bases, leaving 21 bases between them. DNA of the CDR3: TGCAGCGTTGAAGAACGTGTAAGGACTAACACCCTGACCCAGTACTTC. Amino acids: CSVEERVRTNTLTQYF. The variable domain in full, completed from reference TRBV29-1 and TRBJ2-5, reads SAVISQKPSRDICQRGTSLTIQCQVDSQVTMMFWYRQQPGQSLTLIATANQGSEATYESGFVIDKFPISRPNLTFSTLTVSNMSPEDSSIYLCSVEERVRTNTLTQYFGPGTRLLVL.

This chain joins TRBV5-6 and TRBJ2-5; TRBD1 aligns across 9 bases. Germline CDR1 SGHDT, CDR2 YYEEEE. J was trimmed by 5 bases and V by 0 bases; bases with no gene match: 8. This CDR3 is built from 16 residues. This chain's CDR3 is CASSLVSGQGWETQYF. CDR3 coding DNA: TGTGCCAGCAGCTTGGTATCGGGACAGGGCTGGGAGACCCAGTACTTC.

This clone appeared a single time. The CDR3 DNA follows: TGTGCCATCAGACAGAACACCGGGGAGCTGTTTTTT. Translation gives CAIRQNTGELFF. The chain carries TRBV10-3 and TRBJ2-2, with no clear D. V gave up 6 bases and J gave up 1 base, with 3 bases separating them. Germline assignment: CDR1 ENHRY and CDR2 SYGVKD. CDR3 length: 12 residues.

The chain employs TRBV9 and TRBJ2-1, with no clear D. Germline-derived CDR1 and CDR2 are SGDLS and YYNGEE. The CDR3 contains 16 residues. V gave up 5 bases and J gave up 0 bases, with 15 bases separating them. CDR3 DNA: TGTGCCAGCAGTGGCTTCGACTTAAGCTCCTACAATGAGCAGTTCTTC. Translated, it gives CASSGFDLSSYNEQFF.

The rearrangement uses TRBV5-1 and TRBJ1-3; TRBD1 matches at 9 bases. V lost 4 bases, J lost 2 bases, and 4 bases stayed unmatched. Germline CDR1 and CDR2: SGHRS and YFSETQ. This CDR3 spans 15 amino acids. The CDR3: CASSETGGPGNTIYF. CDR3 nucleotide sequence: TGCGCCAGCAGCGAAACAGGGGGCCCTGGAAACACCATATATTTT.

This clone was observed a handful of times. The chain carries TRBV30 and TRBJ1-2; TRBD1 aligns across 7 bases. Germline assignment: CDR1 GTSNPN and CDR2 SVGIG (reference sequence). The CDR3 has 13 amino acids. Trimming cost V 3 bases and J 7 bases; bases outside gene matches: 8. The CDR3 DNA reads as TGTGCCTGGAGCCCAAACAGGGGTAGTGGCTACACCTTC. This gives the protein CAWSPNRGSGYTF.

The CDR3 nucleotides read TGTGCCAGCAGCCTCGCCGGGACAGGGAACACCGGGGAGCTGTTTTTT. Translating gives CASSLAGTGNTGELFF. This chain links TRBV7-3 with TRBJ2-2; TRBD1 matches at 8 bases. The V gene end was trimmed by 5 bases and the J gene end by 1 base; junction bases not matched to a gene: 6. In germline, CDR1 is SGHTA, CDR2 FQGTGA. The CDR3 length is 16 residues.